This T cell receptor beta chain was observed in a study of technical replicates of blood from a handful of donors. The table came from immunoSEQ multiplex PCR; TCRdb's copy has only in-frame clones and leaves some out. The table lists around 72,000 clones, approximately 89% of them singletons. V lost 1 base and J 3 bases, leaving 4 bases between the germline ends. CDR1 is SGHAT, CDR2 FQNNGV, per germline. This CDR3 contains 13 residues. Specimen: PBMCs. J is TRBJ2-1 and V is TRBV11-2; D unresolved. The source of this sequence is a human donor in good health. Some clones in this sample may be carry-over from other donors' samples. CDR3 nucleotides: TGTGCCAGCAGCTTAGCGGGCTACAATGAGCAGTTCTTC. Translated, it gives CASSLAGYNEQFF.